Each of the 22 T cell receptor beta chains below was sequenced from the same sample in a study of identical twins listed by TCRdb under 2016. Library prep was done by 5' RACE. The instrument was an Illumina HiSeq 2000. Using fastp at Q25 and MiXCR, TCRdb reprocessed the public reads and kept productive beta chains. Entries are consolidated by CDR3 protein sequence, retaining the most common genes and DNA. The sample has about 330,000 distinct CDR3 sequences on record, more than 9% of them singletons. 7.2% of the sample is held by the ten biggest clonotypes. The same data also went into a second study, on yellow fever vaccine responses in identical twins.

The material sequenced was CD8+ T cells sorted from blood. These receptor sequences come from a woman between 18 and 29 years old in good health.

Only a few counts were recorded for this clonotype. This chain joins TRBV4-1 and TRBJ2-3; 9 nucleotides line up with TRBD2. V shed 3 bases, J shed 8 bases, and the junction held 15 bases outside the gene matches. Germline CDR1 MGHRA, CDR2 YSYEKL. This CDR3 comprises 17 residues. The CDR3 spells CASSQSFGTSLRGTQYF. CDR3 coding DNA: TGCGCCAGCAGCCAGTCGTTCGGGACTAGCCTCCGGGGTACGCAGTATTTT.

The rearrangement joins TRBV15 to TRBJ2-2, with 7 bases fitting TRBD2. Germline assignment: CDR1 LNHNV and CDR2 YYDKDF (reference sequence). This CDR3 contains 17 residues. V shed 2 bases and J 4 bases; nucleotides not matched to a gene: 10. For the CDR3, the DNA is TGTGCCACCAGCAGATATGGGGCGGGGGAGGGCACCGGGGAGCTGTTTTTT. Protein: CATSRYGAGEGTGELFF.

The chain is built from TRBV6-5 and TRBJ1-1; 8 bases align to TRBD1. The CDR3 has 16 residues. V lost 0 bases, J lost 3 bases, and 6 bases stayed unmatched. CDR1 and CDR2 from the germline V gene are MNHEY and SVGAGI. As DNA, the CDR3 is TGTGCCAGCAGTTACTCACAGGGGGGGAGGGACACTGAAGCTTTCTTT. Translation: CASSYSQGGRDTEAFF.

At least ten counts were recorded for this clonotype. The V gene is TRBV7-8, the J gene TRBJ2-7; 11 bases align to TRBD2. The CDR3 runs to 14 residues. The germline CDR1 and CDR2 sequences are SGHVS and FQNEAQ. The V segment lost 5 bases and the J segment 2 bases; nucleotides outside the gene matches: 2. CDR3 DNA: TGTGCCAGCAGCCTGACTAGCGGGACCTACGAGCAGTACTTC. It is translated as CASSLTSGTYEQYF.

V gene TRBV7-9 combines with J gene TRBJ2-1; possibly TRBD2 for D (5 bases). The CDR3 has 16 residues. The V end was cut by 1 base, the J end by 0 bases, with 10 bases between. Germline V gene lookup returns CDR1 SEHNR and CDR2 FQNEAQ (reference sequence). The CDR3: CASSLGPRDSYNEQFF. Written as DNA, the CDR3 is TGTGCCAGCAGCTTAGGTCCCCGGGACTCCTACAATGAGCAGTTCTTC.

Only a few counts were recorded for this clonotype. The rearrangement joins TRBV7-8 to TRBJ2-1, with unresolved D. Germline V gene data show CDR1 as SGHVS and CDR2 as FQNEAQ. CDR3 length: 13 residues. V lost 7 bases to trimming and J lost 8 bases, with 15 bases between them. The CDR3 nucleotides are TGTGCCAGCATGATACGTGATTCGGATGAGCAGTTCTTC. Protein sequence: CASMIRDSDEQFF.

The chain employs TRBV29-1 and TRBJ1-3; 9 positions match TRBD1. The length of the CDR3 is 12 residues. J lost 10 bases, V lost 5 bases, and 6 bases had no gene match. The V gene's germline CDR1 is SQVTM and CDR2 ANQGSEA. The CDR3 sequence: CSVWTGDRTIYF. In DNA form, the CDR3 reads TGCAGCGTTTGGACAGGGGACCGAACCATATATTTT.

This clonotype was picked up many times. The chain has TRBV4-2 and TRBJ2-1; D remains ambiguous. Germline lookup yields CDR1 LGHNA and CDR2 YNFKEQ. The CDR3 covers 16 residues. Trimming removed 0 bases from V and 2 bases from J, with 11 bases in between. In DNA form, the CDR3 reads TGTGCCAGCAGCCAAGATGGGTCGGTACCCTACAATGAGCAGTTCTTC. Its protein is CASSQDGSVPYNEQFF.

This clonotype was observed a handful of times. The rearrangement links TRBV29-1 to TRBJ2-1, with unresolved D. This CDR3 is 12 amino acids long. Per germline, CDR1 SQVTM and CDR2 ANQGSEA. V lost 5 bases to trimming and J lost 9 bases, with 14 bases between them. CDR3 coding DNA: TGCAGCGTTCGTAGAATCACGGCTGAGCAGTTCTTC. This codes for CSVRRITAEQFF.

This clonotype was found a few times. The chain couples TRBV6-2 or TRBV6-3 to TRBJ2-1; D is perhaps TRBD2 (7 bases). Germline V gene lookup returns CDR1 MNHEY and CDR2 SVGEGT. V lost 6 bases, J lost 6 bases, and 18 bases lay in between. The CDR3 runs to 15 residues. The CDR3: CASSLPGEGINEQFF. The CDR3 coding sequence is TGTGCCAGCAGCCTTCCAGGGGAGGGTATCAATGAGCAGTTCTTC.

This clonotype was seen a few times. The rearrangement uses TRBV4-1 and TRBJ2-5, with D perhaps given as TRBD1 or TRBD2 (5 bases each). The CDR3 loop spans 12 amino acids. The germline V and J ends were trimmed by 1 base and 6 bases, with 6 bases remaining between them. The germline gives CDR1 MGHRA, CDR2 YSYEKL. The CDR3 nucleotides read TGCGCCAGCAGCCAAGCGGGACAGACCCAGTACTTC. This translates into CASSQAGQTQYF.

This rearrangement joins TRBV20-1 to TRBJ2-5; D is possibly TRBD1 (6 bases). Germline loops: CDR1 DFQATT, CDR2 SNEGSKA (reference sequence). CDR3 length equals 13 residues. Between the trimmed V and J ends, which lost 7 bases and 5 bases, there was a span of 17 bases. Here the CDR3 reads CSEDQGIGETQYF. For the CDR3, the DNA is TGCAGTGAGGATCAGGGGATAGGTGAGACCCAGTACTTC.

The table lists this clonotype with many counts. V is TRBV2 and J is TRBJ2-2; possible D gene TRBD1, 5 bases. This CDR3 has 15 amino acids. Trimming took off 7 bases at V and 4 bases at J, with 16 bases between the two ends. Germline loops: CDR1 SNHLY, CDR2 FYNNEI. The CDR3 DNA reads TGTGCCAGCACTGTGGGGTTCCAGGGCACCGGGGAGCTGTTTTTT. It translates to CASTVGFQGTGELFF.

V and J are TRBV7-6 and TRBJ1-3; TRBD1 is a possible D gene (5 bases). Germline V CDR1 and CDR2: SGHVS, FNYEAQ. This CDR3 spans 16 amino acids. V was shortened by 0 bases and J by 4 bases, with 13 bases between the two germline ends. The CDR3 loop is CASSLAPQESGNTIYF. The CDR3 bases are TGTGCCAGCAGCTTAGCCCCACAGGAATCGGGAAACACCATATATTTT.

The chain couples TRBV4-1 to TRBJ2-5, with TRBD2 matching over 11 bases. The trim removed 4 bases at V and 1 base at J, leaving 2 bases unmatched. Per the germline V gene, CDR1 is MGHRA and CDR2 is YSYEKL. The CDR3 length is 15 residues. CDR3 DNA sequence: TGCGCCAGCAGCCCTAGCGGGGGGTTCCAAGAGACCCAGTACTTC. It yields the protein CASSPSGGFQETQYF.

There are a few counts of this clonotype. The CDR3: CASSQGIFRVGEKLFF. CDR3 DNA: TGCGCCAGCAGCCAAGGTATTTTCCGGGTCGGTGAAAAACTGTTTTTT. V usage is TRBV4-1 and J usage is TRBJ1-4; no clear D. This CDR3 is built from 16 residues. Per the germline V gene, CDR1 is MGHRA and CDR2 is YSYEKL. Trimming left V 1 base short and J 7 bases short, with 16 bases between.

V gene TRBV15 combines with J gene TRBJ2-1; TRBD2 agrees at 8 bases. The CDR3 totals 14 residues. V was pared by 6 bases and J by 3 bases, with 4 bases of the junction left unmatched. In germline, CDR1 is LNHNV, CDR2 YYDKDF (reference sequence). The CDR3 loop reads CATRIAGSYNEQFF. The DNA for the CDR3 is TGTGCCACCAGGATAGCGGGAAGCTACAATGAGCAGTTCTTC.

In its sample, this clonotype was seen a few times. V usage is TRBV28 and J usage is TRBJ2-5, with D perhaps matching TRBD1 or TRBD2 (6 bases each). The CDR3 sequence is 14 residues long. The V gene's germline CDR1 is MDHEN and CDR2 SYDVKM. V lost 4 bases and J 5 bases, leaving 14 bases between the germline ends. The CDR3 DNA is TGTGCCAGCAGTTCCTTCGACGGGGGCGAGACCCAGTACTTC. This codes for CASSSFDGGETQYF.

This clonotype came up a few times. The gene calls are TRBV27 and TRBJ1-2; no clear D. CDR1 MNHEY and CDR2 SMNVEV come from the germline V gene (reference sequence). The CDR3 length is 13 residues. V gave up 9 bases and J gave up 8 bases, with 19 bases separating them. The CDR3 DNA sequence: TGTGCCAGTCGGGCGGGTTGGGGTTCGGGCTACACCTTC. Residues: CASRAGWGSGYTF.

V usage is TRBV2 and J usage is TRBJ2-1; 11 bases map to TRBD1. Per the germline V gene, CDR1 is SNHLY and CDR2 is FYNNEI. The CDR3 extends over 16 amino acids. Trimming removed 2 bases from V and 8 bases from J; junction bases left unmatched: 8. This CDR3 is CASSESLDRGHDEQFF. The CDR3 DNA reads as TGTGCCAGCAGTGAATCTTTGGACAGGGGGCATGATGAGCAGTTCTTC.

V usage is TRBV20-1 and J usage is TRBJ2-1; D gene unclear. The CDR3 has 16 residues. The V end lost 5 bases, the J end lost 3 bases, and 20 bases lay between the germline ends. Germline V CDR1 and CDR2: DFQATT, SNEGSKA (reference sequence). The CDR3, as DNA: TGCAGTGCTTTCCAATCAGCGATTTCCCTCTACAATGAGCAGTTCTTC. Translating gives CSAFQSAISLYNEQFF.

The table lists this clonotype with a few counts. V usage is TRBV5-4 and J usage is TRBJ2-7; 7 nucleotides align to TRBD1. The V and J ends lost 4 bases and 4 bases, in that order; junction bases with no gene match: 11. This CDR3 comprises 15 residues. Germline V lookup: CDR1 SGHNT, CDR2 YYREEE (reference sequence). In nucleotides, the CDR3 is TGTGCCAGCAGCGTGAGCAGGGGGTCTGGTTACGAGCAGTACTTC. Translating gives CASSVSRGSGYEQYF.